Listed here are 13 T cell receptor beta chains from one sample, sequenced in a study of T cells in Graves' hyperthyroidism and ophthalmopathy. What was amplified from RNA transcripts were TCR beta CDR3 regions. HTBI primers were used for first-round RT-PCR of the TCR CDR3. TCRdb itself ran the multiplex PCR reads through MiXCR, one entry per CDR3 protein. The sample lists about 620,000 distinct CDR3 sequences, about 16% occurring once. Sequences were obtained from blood. The receptors were gathered from a woman under 40 with Graves' hyperthyroidism.

This clonotype was found many times. The chain joins TRBV6-2 or TRBV6-3 to TRBJ2-1, with 14 bases aligning to TRBD2. The CDR3 is 15 amino acids. The germline gives CDR1 MNHEY, CDR2 SVGEGT. With 5 bases clipped from V and 12 bases from J, the junction kept 9 bases outside the gene matches. The CDR3 loop is CASSTTGLAGGLQFF. The CDR3 DNA is TGTGCCAGCAGTACAACCGGACTAGCGGGAGGTCTGCAGTTCTTC.

A note on this clonotype: A read error may explain this, as a much larger clone is one base away. The chain employs TRBV2 and TRBJ2-7, with 10 nucleotides matching TRBD2. V lost 4 bases, J lost 5 bases, and 5 bases stayed unmatched. This CDR3 region has 14 residues. Germline V gives CDR1 SNHLY, CDR2 FYNNEI. CDR3 DNA: TGTGCCAGCAGTGCGCTAGCGGGAGAAGACGAGCAGTACTTC. Protein sequence: CASSALAGEDEQYF.

The chain couples TRBV4-1 to TRBJ1-6, with D unclear. This CDR3 comprises 14 residues. In germline, CDR1 is MGHRA, CDR2 YSYEKL. With 4 bases removed from V and 7 bases from J, the gap between germline ends came to 11 bases. The CDR3 DNA reads TGCGCCAGCAGCCTAGGGAGTCCCAATTCACCCCTCCACTTT. Residues: CASSLGSPNSPLHF.

This clonotype was picked up many times. This chain joins TRBV18 and TRBJ2-7; 7 bases match TRBD1. CDR1 is KGHSH and CDR2 is LQKENI in the germline V gene. The CDR3 runs 16 residues. V gave up 3 bases and J gave up 0 bases; unmatched junction bases: 8. CDR3 amino acids: CASSPPGTASSYEQYF. The CDR3 DNA reads as TGTGCCAGCTCACCCCCCGGGACAGCGAGCTCCTACGAGCAGTACTTC.

This clonotype occurred many times. The chain has TRBV6-2 or TRBV6-3 and TRBJ1-5, with 7 nucleotides matching TRBD1. This CDR3 has 15 amino acids. Looked up from germline, CDR1 is MNHEY and CDR2 is SVGEGT. V was pared by 0 bases and J by 6 bases, with 5 bases of the junction left unmatched. The DNA of the CDR3 is TGTGCCAGCAGTTACTCGATGGGACAGCTTCAGCCCCAGCATTTT. This encodes CASSYSMGQLQPQHF.

This clonotype was observed at least ten times. J is TRBJ2-3 and V is TRBV28, with TRBD2 identical over 16 bases. The germline V gene encodes CDR1 MDHEN and CDR2 SYDVKM. The CDR3 has 15 residues. J lost 9 bases, V lost 2 bases, and 2 bases had no gene match. The CDR3 here is CASSLRGLAGGTQYF. DNA of the CDR3: TGTGCCAGCAGTTTACGGGGACTAGCGGGAGGGACGCAGTATTTT.

The rearrangement joins TRBV30 to TRBJ2-7, with D perhaps TRBD1 (5 bases). Trimming left V 2 bases short and J 6 bases short, with 8 bases between. This CDR3 region has 11 residues. Germline lookup yields CDR1 GTSNPN and CDR2 SVGIG (reference sequence). The CDR3 sequence is CAWSRQSEQYF. The CDR3, as DNA: TGTGCCTGGAGTCGACAGAGCGAGCAGTACTTC.

In this sample, this clonotype turned up many times. The chain uses TRBV11-3 and TRBJ2-7; D ambiguous. V gave up 1 base and J gave up 4 bases, with 5 bases separating them. The CDR3 totals 12 residues. Looked up from germline, CDR1 is SGHNT and CDR2 is YENEEA. The CDR3 spells CASSLVFYEQYF. The CDR3 bases are TGTGCCAGCAGCTTAGTGTTTTACGAGCAGTACTTC.

This clonotype was counted once. A read error is likely, as this CDR3 ends without the conserved phenylalanine or tryptophan. The J gene is TRBJ2-1, the V gene TRBV6-2 or TRBV6-3; 11 bases match TRBD2. The CDR3 length is 15 residues. V gave up 6 bases and J gave up 2 bases; unmatched junction bases: 3. Germline lookup yields CDR1 MNHEY and CDR2 SVGEGT. The CDR3 DNA sequence: TGTGCCAGCAGCCAACTAGCGGGGGCCTACAATGAGCAGTTCTCC. It specifies CASSQLAGAYNEQFS.

DNA for the CDR3: TGTGCCAGCAGCCAAAACCGGCTAGCGGGAGATAGAGGCACAGATACGCAGTATTTT. Translation: CASSQNRLAGDRGTDTQYF. V gene TRBV4-2 combines with J gene TRBJ2-3, with 10 nucleotides matching TRBD2. Losses at the gene ends were 2 bases for V and 1 base for J; bases not matched to a gene: 12. The CDR3 has 19 residues. Germline lookup yields CDR1 LGHNA and CDR2 YNFKEQ.

This clonotype has a handful of counts. The chain combines TRBV10-3 with TRBJ2-7, with no clear D. This CDR3 is built from 14 residues. The germline gives CDR1 ENHRY, CDR2 SYGVKD. The germline V and J ends were trimmed by 0 bases and 3 bases, with 9 bases remaining between them. CDR3 DNA sequence: TGTGCCATCAGTGAGTCTAGTACAGACTACGAGCAGTACTTC. This codes for CAISESSTDYEQYF.

V gene TRBV20-1 combines with J gene TRBJ2-3, with D possibly called TRBD1 or TRBD2 (5 bases each). From germline, CDR1 is DFQATT and CDR2 SNEGSKA (reference sequence). Trimming took off 2 bases at V and 1 base at J, with 10 bases between the two ends. The CDR3 has 14 residues. DNA for the CDR3: TGCAGTGCTAGAAAACGGGGACGCACAGATACGCAGTATTTT. Translation: CSARKRGRTDTQYF.

The table lists this clonotype with many counts. The chain links TRBV29-1 to TRBJ2-1; 7 nucleotides line up with TRBD2. The CDR3 has 13 amino acids. The V gene's germline CDR1 is SQVTM and CDR2 ANQGSEA. J lost 4 bases, V lost 4 bases, and 4 bases had no gene match. CDR3 bases: TGCAGCGTTGCTAGTAGCGGGTACAATGAGCAGTTCTTC. Translated: CSVASSGYNEQFF.